The clone carrying this T cell receptor beta chain was counted only a few times. A single record per CDR3 protein comes from TCRdb applying MiXCR to the RT-PCR reads. The repertoire holds about 680,000 distinct CDR3 sequences, 14% seen once, with 3% to 4.5% in the top ten. Sequences were obtained from memory CD4+ T cells from blood. This receptor was identified in a female donor in good health, serving as a healthy control.

CDR3 in DNA: TGTGCCAGCAGCTTAGCTGGTCTAGCGGGGAATGAGCAGTTCTTC. This gives the protein CASSLAGLAGNEQFF. This chain links TRBV7-2 with TRBJ2-1; 9 bases agree with TRBD2. The germline V gene has CDR1 SGHTA and CDR2 FQGNSA. The CDR3 covers 15 residues. The ends lost 0 bases at V and 7 bases at J; junction bases unmatched: 4.